A selection of T cell receptor beta chains follows, all from one sample in a study of cytomegalovirus exposure and HLA in healthy donors. Sequencing used immunoSEQ multiplex PCR; TCRdb keeps in-frame clones, though not all of them. The table includes 200,000 to 250,000 clones, roughly 84% detected once. The sequencing input was PBMCs. The origin of the receptors is a human donor in good health. CDR3s include the opening cysteine and the closing phenylalanine or tryptophan. Each record gives: CDR3 protein, V gene, J gene.

CASSFQLAGYGELFF	TRBV7-8	TRBJ2-2
CASSPGGGHNEQFF	TRBV7-3	TRBJ2-1
CASSLRDRGGNTEAFF	TRBV7-8	TRBJ1-1
CASRSVSRGGYTF	TRBV6-1	TRBJ1-2
CASSVDRGISYNEQFF	TRBV7-9	TRBJ2-1
CASSLGGTGAQETQYF	TRBV11-3	TRBJ2-5
CSARKMKPQYF	TRBV20-1	TRBJ2-3
CASSPLGLAANNEQFF	TRBV7-3	TRBJ2-1
CASSQDRLTSGSSYEQYF	TRBV4-2	TRBJ2-7
CASSLAQTGDKVAEAFF	TRBV7-8	TRBJ1-1
CASSLEGQAGEQYF	TRBV5-1	TRBJ2-7
CASGGNTGELFF	TRBV7-3	TRBJ2-2
CASSVDRLSNQPQHF	TRBV2	TRBJ1-5
CASRNYYNEQFF	TRBV6-5	TRBJ2-1
CASSSGGSTDTQYF	TRBV7-2	TRBJ2-3
CASSEGAGSYNEQFF	TRBV10-2	TRBJ2-1
CASSLGSQGGEQYF	TRBV7-2	TRBJ2-7
CASSKVNLAGTVDRYEQYF	TRBV7-8	TRBJ2-7
CASSRGPSYNEQFF	TRBV2	TRBJ2-1
CASSPLAGAQAEQYF	TRBV27	TRBJ2-7
CSSSLGRAGPVMNTEAFF	TRBV7-9	TRBJ1-1
CASIRREQYF	TRBV21-1	TRBJ2-7
CASSLTPGGDGYTF	TRBV7-9	TRBJ1-2
CASSVGASGSTDTQYF	TRBV9	TRBJ2-3
CASSQGQDGYEQYF	TRBV23-1	TRBJ2-7
CASSSRSTAQETQYF	TRBV7-8	TRBJ2-5
CANAGGYYEQYF	TRBV2	TRBJ2-7
CASGRGTNTEAFF	TRBV7-9	TRBJ1-1
CASRIRTGSYAEQYF	TRBV6-1	TRBJ2-7
CASSLAIGGEYEQYF	TRBV18	TRBJ2-7
CASITTIGTSGNFYEQYF	TRBV28	TRBJ2-7
CASSEQGDRGYTF	TRBV10-2	TRBJ1-2
CASSSLDRLYSEQFF	TRBV6-5	TRBJ2-1